This TCR beta chain stems from a study of PD-L1 blockade in urothelial cancer. For the study at large: Analysis of the blood was performed 3 weeks (second dose) and 6 weeks after treatment start. There were a median of about 140,000 T cells in blood samples.

The CDR3 sequence is 15 residues long. J was trimmed by 9 bases and V by 3 bases; bases with no gene match: 12. CDR1 SGDLS and CDR2 YYNGEE come from the germline V gene. Sample time point: peripheral blood 6 weeks after treatment start. Assay used: immunoSEQ multiplex PCR; TCRdb lists only in-frame clones, some missing. The profile shows 100,000 to 150,000 clones, 86% of them singletons. The chain recombines TRBV9 with TRBJ2-5; 9 nucleotides match TRBD2. The sample was PBMCs, taken around atezolizumab (anti-PD-L1) treatment. The sequence came from a man between 50 and 59 years old with urothelial cancer. The CDR3 DNA sequence: TGTGCCAGCAGCGGGACCGGGACTAGCCCCGTAGCCCAGTACTTC. Translated: CASSGTGTSPVAQYF. The full variable domain, rest sourced from reference TRBV9 and TRBJ2-5, is DSGVTQTPKHLITATGQRVTLRCSPRSGDLSVYWYQQSLDQGLQFLIQYYNGEERAKGNILERFSAQQFPDLHSELNLSSLELGDSALYFCASSGTGTSPVAQYFGPGTRLLVL.